These 32 T cell receptor beta chains share one sample of origin, sequenced in a study of T cell clonality in common variable immunodeficiency. Study findings and constraints: Common variable immunodeficiency TCR beta sequences reportedly had fewer deletions and N-nucleotide insertions.

TCRdb keeps only in-frame clones here, not all; method: immunoSEQ multiplex PCR. The sample shows over 15,000 clones, and just under 5% sits with its ten largest clones. These receptors have no identified antigens. What was sequenced was peripheral blood mononuclear cells. All receptors come from a human donor with common variable immunodeficiency.

About this clone: The read ends 3 residues early relative to the CDR3; the germline J gene fills the gap. The rearrangement joins TRBV9 to TRBJ2-3; D remains ambiguous. The CDR3 loop spans 12 amino acids. The germline V gene encodes CDR1 SGDLS and CDR2 YYNGEE. Trimming stripped 4 bases from V and 0 bases from J, with 3 bases between. CDR3 DNA, as far as it was read: TGTGCCAGCAGCCAAAGCACAGATACG. It yields the protein CASSQSTDT. The whole CDR3 sequence is CASSQSTDTQYF.

This clone counts as medium-sized by frequency. The read ends 3 residues shy of where the CDR3 ends; the end is completed using the germline J gene. The chain recombines TRBV6-2 or TRBV6-3 with TRBJ2-3; 8 bases agree with TRBD2. After removal of 4 bases from V and 2 bases from J, the junction contained 5 bases not matched to a gene. The CDR3 sequence is 15 residues long. Germline V gene sequence: CDR1 MNHEY, CDR2 SVGEGT. The sequenced part of the CDR3 DNA is TGTGCCAGCAGTTCAAGCGGGGGTGACACAGATACG. This gives the protein CASSSSGGDTDT. Given in full, the CDR3 is CASSSSGGDTDTQYF.

As concerns this clone: Read sequence stops 3 residues before the CDR3 end, and the germline J gene provides the missing end. The chain employs TRBV30 and TRBJ2-1, with 8 bases fitting TRBD1. Trimming cost V 2 bases and J 4 bases; bases outside gene matches: 4. The germline gives CDR1 GTSNPN, CDR2 SVGIG (reference sequence). The CDR3 covers 14 residues. The CDR3 loop reads CAWSRRTGYNEQFF. The part of the CDR3 DNA that was read is TGTGCCTGGAGTCGAAGGACAGGGTACAATGAG.

Concerning this clone: The read ends 3 residues shy of where the CDR3 ends; the end is completed using the germline J gene. The chain carries TRBV7-8 and TRBJ2-7, with 14 positions matching TRBD2. Germline assignment: CDR1 SGHVS and CDR2 FQNEAQ. The CDR3 has 16 residues. V dropped 3 bases and J dropped 5; count of bases not matched to a gene: 6. CDR3 sequence: CASSLGLAGEVDEQYF. The part of the CDR3 DNA that was read is TGTGCCAGCAGCTTGGGACTAGCGGGAGAGGTGGACGAG.

A remark on this clone: The DNA ends 3 residues before the CDR3 does, and the rest of the CDR3 is filled in from the germline J gene. The rearrangement uses TRBV20-1 and TRBJ1-5; TRBD1 aligns across 12 bases. This CDR3 is 19 amino acids long. V gave up 0 bases and J gave up 6 bases; unmatched junction bases: 15. The germline V gene encodes CDR1 DFQATT and CDR2 SNEGSKA (reference sequence). The CDR3: CSARDLRGQGARVGQPQHF. CDR3 DNA (partial): TGCAGTGCTAGAGATCTCAGGGGACAGGGGGCGCGGGTCGGTCAGCCC.

Worth noting for this clone: The CDR3 end lies 3 residues beyond the end of the read and is filled in from the germline J gene. The chain joins TRBV18 to TRBJ2-7, with 7 bases that match TRBD1. The CDR3 runs to 13 residues. CDR1 and CDR2 (germline): KGHSH, LQKENI. J lost 5 bases, V lost 5 bases, and 6 bases had no gene match. The sequenced CDR3 bases are TGTGCCAGCTCAGGATTCCAGGGGGACGAG. Its translation is CASSGFQGDE. The full-length CDR3 reads as CASSGFQGDEQYF. The full variable domain, rest sourced from reference TRBV18 and TRBJ2-7, is NAGVMQNPRHLVRRRGQEARLRCSPMKGHSHVYWYRQLPEEGLKFMVYLQKENIIDESGMPKERFSAEFPKEGPSILRIQQVVRGDSAAYFCASSGFQGDEQYFGPGTRLTVT.

For this clone: The read ends 3 residues shy of where the CDR3 ends; the end is completed using the germline J gene. The chain couples TRBV6-2 or TRBV6-3 to TRBJ2-2, with 9 bases aligning to TRBD2. After removal of 7 bases from V and 5 bases from J, the junction contained 11 bases not matched to a gene. CDR1 MNHEY and CDR2 SVGEGT come from the germline V gene. The CDR3 runs 16 residues. The CDR3 DNA, read in part, is TGTGCCAGCAAAGTAATCGGACTAGCGTCAACCGGGGAG. It yields the protein CASKVIGLASTGE. The full CDR3 protein reads CASKVIGLASTGELFF.

Remarks on this clone: With the read ending 3 residues before the CDR3 end, the germline J gene is used to fill in that end. The chain couples TRBV5-1 to TRBJ1-2; possible D gene TRBD1, 5 bases. Trimming took off 0 bases at V and 4 bases at J, with 10 bases between the two ends. The CDR3 extends over 14 amino acids. Per the germline V gene, CDR1 is SGHRS and CDR2 is YFSETQ. The DNA read from the CDR3 is TGCGCCAGCAGCTTGGAGGGGCCGATCTATGGC. It is translated as CASSLEGPIYG. The complete CDR3 reads CASSLEGPIYGYTF.

Note on this clone: The CDR3 end is not reached by the read, which stops 3 residues before it; the germline J gene fills it in. The chain combines TRBV29-1 with TRBJ2-7; 10 bases align to TRBD1. V gave up 7 bases and J gave up 4 bases; unmatched junction bases: 7. Looked up from germline, CDR1 is SQVTM and CDR2 is ANQGSEA. This CDR3 comprises 13 residues. CDR3 DNA, as far as it was read: TGCAGCGCCGGGACAGGGGATTTTTACGAG. Amino acid sequence: CSAGTGDFYE. The entire CDR3 reads CSAGTGDFYEQYF.

In regard to this clone: The read gets to within 3 residues of the CDR3 end, and the germline J gene fills in the rest. The chain is built from TRBV28 and TRBJ2-2; the D gene is possibly TRBD1 (6 bases). Germline assignment: CDR1 MDHEN and CDR2 SYDVKM. The CDR3 covers 15 residues. Trimming took off 4 bases at V and 5 bases at J, with 14 bases between the two ends. The sequenced CDR3 bases are TGTGCCAGCAGTTCGCCACGGGACATTACCGGGGAG. Translating it yields CASSSPRDITGE. Given in full, the CDR3 is CASSSPRDITGELFF.

About this clone itself: The CDR3 goes on 3 residues after the read ends, and that part is filled in from the germline J gene. The rearrangement joins TRBV2 to TRBJ2-7; the match to TRBD1 covers 12 bases. There are 14 residues in the CDR3. CDR1 is SNHLY and CDR2 is FYNNEI in the germline V gene. The V segment lost 6 bases and the J segment 5 bases; nucleotides outside the gene matches: 5. The chain's CDR3 is CASRGGTGGDEQYF. The part of the CDR3 DNA that was read is TGTGCCAGCAGGGGGGGGACAGGGGGCGACGAG.

A word on this clone: The observed sequence ends 3 residues before the CDR3 terminus, with the missing tail filled in from the germline J gene. This chain connects TRBV7-9 to TRBJ2-7, with D unclear. Germline CDR1 SEHNR, CDR2 FQNEAQ (reference sequence). The CDR3 covers 11 residues. V was trimmed by 3 bases and J by 5 bases, leaving 5 bases between them. CDR3 region: CASSLTDEQYF. CDR3 DNA, as far as it was read: TGTGCCAGCAGCTTGACTGACGAG.

About this clone: A junction end diverges from the germline sequence, so it may reflect a read error. The observed sequence ends 3 residues before the CDR3 terminus, with the missing tail filled in from the germline J gene. The chain has TRBV20-1 and TRBJ1-6; D is possibly TRBD1 (6 bases). CDR3 size: 15 residues. Germline assignment: CDR1 DFQATT and CDR2 SNEGSKA (reference sequence). The part of the CDR3 DNA that was read is TGCAGTGCTCGAGAATTGGGGGGGGCCGATTCACCC. Residues: CSARELGGADSP. The whole CDR3 reads CSARELGGADSPLHF.

A note on this clone: From the germline J gene comes the end of the CDR3, since the read stops 3 residues before it. The chain carries TRBV18 and TRBJ2-7; 7 positions agree with TRBD1. In germline, CDR1 is KGHSH, CDR2 LQKENI. V shed 1 base and J 0 bases; nucleotides not matched to a gene: 3. The CDR3 sequence is 15 residues long. The CDR3 region is CASSPLDRLSYEQYF. The CDR3 DNA, read in part, is TGTGCCAGCTCACCACTGGACAGGCTCTCCTACGAG.

Details on this clone: The observed sequence ends 3 residues before the CDR3 terminus, with the missing tail filled in from the germline J gene. This chain uses TRBV30 with TRBJ2-7, with 7 nucleotides matching TRBD1. V was clipped by 0 bases and J by 6 bases; unmatched bases: 8. The CDR3 has 14 residues. Germline lookup yields CDR1 GTSNPN and CDR2 SVGIG (reference sequence). The CDR3 bases that were read are TGTGCCTGGAGTGTAGGGGTAGGGGGCGGCGAG. This sequence encodes CAWSVGVGGGE. The whole CDR3 protein reads CAWSVGVGGGEQYF.

About this clone: The read gets to within 3 residues of the CDR3 end, and the germline J gene fills in the rest. The V call is TRBV19, the J call TRBJ2-7; TRBD2 might be the D (6 bases). This CDR3 has 14 residues. In germline, CDR1 is LNHDA, CDR2 SQIVND (reference sequence). The germline V and J ends were trimmed by 2 bases and 6 bases, with 14 bases remaining between them. The chain's CDR3 is CASSIQSGGAEQYF. The CDR3 DNA, read in part, is TGTGCCAGTAGTATACAGAGTGGAGGGGCCGAG.

About this clone: The CDR3 end lies 3 residues beyond the end of the read and is filled in from the germline J gene. V is TRBV29-1 and J is TRBJ1-1, with D hard to call. V dropped 8 bases and J dropped 3 bases, with 10 bases sitting between them. Germline values: CDR1 SQVTM, CDR2 ANQGSEA. This CDR3 has 11 amino acids. The DNA read from the CDR3 is TGCAGCTTCCGCTCGGACACTGAA. Protein product: CSFRSDTE. The entire CDR3 protein is CSFRSDTEAFF. The entire variable domain, with the rest obtained from reference TRBV29-1 and TRBJ1-1, is as follows: SAVISQKPSRDICQRGTSLTIQCQVDSQVTMMFWYRQQPGQSLTLIATANQGSEATYESGFVIDKFPISRPNLTFSTLTVSNMSPEDSSIYLCSFRSDTEAFFGQGTRLTVV.

With regard to this clone: Coverage ceases 3 residues before the CDR3 finishes, and the germline J gene fills in the end. The chain couples TRBV14 to TRBJ2-5, with a possible D match to TRBD1 (7 bases). V lost 4 bases and J lost 0, with 12 bases in between. The CDR3 covers 15 residues. The V gene's germline CDR1 is SGHDN and CDR2 FVKESK. CDR3 protein: CASSPAGGYQETQYF. The CDR3 bases that were read are TGTGCCAGCAGCCCCGCAGGGGGGTACCAAGAGACC.

Regarding this clone: The read terminates 3 residues ahead of where the CDR3 ends, so the germline J gene completes it. The chain employs TRBV18 and TRBJ2-7; D gene unclear. The V gene's germline CDR1 is KGHSH and CDR2 LQKENI. Trimming removed 5 bases at V and 5 bases at J, with 22 bases between. The CDR3 spans 16 residues. This CDR3 is CASSSLGLGSMDEQYF. The sequenced part of the CDR3 DNA is TGTGCCAGCTCATCACTGGGTCTAGGAAGTATGGACGAG.

Note on this clone: The CDR3 goes on 3 residues after the read ends, and that part is filled in from the germline J gene. The chain is built from TRBV5-1 and TRBJ2-3, with 11 bases that match TRBD2. The CDR3 length is 15 residues. The germline gives CDR1 SGHRS, CDR2 YFSETQ. J lost 4 bases, V lost 2 bases, and 3 bases had no gene match. CDR3 DNA (partial): TGCGCCAGCAGCTTACTAGCGGGAGCCCCAGATACG. As protein: CASSLLAGAPDT. The whole CDR3 sequence is CASSLLAGAPDTQYF.

With respect to this clone: The sequence runs out 3 residues before the end of the CDR3; the remainder is reconstructed from the germline J gene. V and J are TRBV7-6 and TRBJ2-1; D perhaps matches TRBD2 (5 bases). The V end lost 4 bases, the J end lost 6 bases, and 19 bases lay between the germline ends. CDR1 is SGHVS, CDR2 FNYEAQ, per germline. The CDR3 has 16 amino acids. The sequenced CDR3 bases are TGTGCCAGCAGCTCTCTTCTCCCCGGGGATGGCAATGAG. Translating gives CASSSLLPGDGNE. The whole CDR3 sequence is CASSSLLPGDGNEQFF.

On this clone itself: The read ends 3 residues early relative to the CDR3; the germline J gene fills the gap. The rearrangement joins TRBV30 to TRBJ1-2; 7 bases are shared with TRBD1. The CDR3 loop spans 16 amino acids. Germline CDR1 is GTSNPN and CDR2 is SVGIG (reference sequence). V dropped 0 bases and J dropped 4; count of bases not matched to a gene: 11. CDR3 residues: CAWSVWTGAESYGYTF. The sequenced CDR3 bases are TGTGCCTGGAGTGTATGGACAGGCGCCGAATCCTATGGC.

A note on this clone: At one end, the junction sequence differs from germline, possibly due to a read error. The CDR3 is cut off 3 residues early in the read; its end comes from the germline J gene. The gene calls are TRBV7-6 and TRBJ2-5; D might be TRBD1 (6 bases). CDR1 SGHVS and CDR2 FNYEAQ come from the germline V gene. There are 14 residues in the CDR3. The CDR3 spells CASSRTDLQGTQYF. The part of the CDR3 DNA that was read is TGTGCCAGCAGCAGGACAGACCTCCAAGGGACC.

This clone counts as medium-sized by frequency. The read terminates 3 residues ahead of where the CDR3 ends, so the germline J gene completes it. This chain links TRBV5-1 with TRBJ2-2; D may be TRBD2 (6 bases). In germline, CDR1 is SGHRS, CDR2 YFSETQ. V was clipped by 0 bases and J by 6 bases, with 9 bases between them. The CDR3 loop spans 14 amino acids. The CDR3 DNA, read in part, is TGCGCCAGCAGCTTGGACGGGGGATCCGGGGAG. Translation gives CASSLDGGSGE. The full CDR3 protein is CASSLDGGSGELFF.

In regard to this clone: From the germline J gene comes the end of the CDR3, since the read stops 3 residues before it. This chain connects TRBV30 to TRBJ2-5; 7 bases agree with TRBD1. The CDR3 sequence is 14 residues long. V was pared by 3 bases and J by 1 base, with 5 bases of the junction left unmatched. The V gene's germline CDR1 is GTSNPN and CDR2 SVGIG (reference sequence). The sequenced CDR3 bases are TGTGCCTGGAGCCGGGCAGGGGGCCAAGAGACC. It is translated as CAWSRAGGQET. The full CDR3 is CAWSRAGGQETQYF. Using reference TRBV30 and TRBJ2-5 for the parts outside the CDR3, the full variable domain is SQTIHQWPATLVQPVGSPLSLECTVEGTSNPNLYWYRQAAGRGLQLLFYSVGIGQISSEVPQNLSASRPQDRQFILSSKKLLLSDSGFYLCAWSRAGGQETQYFGPGTRLLVL.

Concerning this clone: The read halts 3 residues ahead of the CDR3 end, with the missing end drawn from the germline J gene. The chain employs TRBV7-8 and TRBJ1-5, with D uncertain. The V gene lost 4 bases and the J gene lost 3 bases, with 10 bases spanning the gap. The germline V gene encodes CDR1 SGHVS and CDR2 FQNEAQ. The CDR3 has 14 residues. The part of the CDR3 DNA that was read is TGTGCCAGCAGCTCGTACATAAACAATCAGCCC. Encoded protein: CASSSYINNQP. The CDR3 in full is CASSSYINNQPQHF. The variable domain in full, completed from reference TRBV7-8 and TRBJ1-5, reads GAGVSQSPRYKVAKRGQDVALRCDPISGHVSLFWYQQALGQGPEFLTYFQNEAQLDKSGLPSDRFFAERPEGSVSTLKIQRTQQEDSAVYLCASSSYINNQPQHFGDGTRLSIL.

CDR3 DNA (partial): TGCGCCAGCAGCTTGGGGGGGGGAGTAGCGGACTCCTACGAG. Translating it yields CASSLGGGVADSYE. The CDR3, in full, reads CASSLGGGVADSYEQYF. The chain joins TRBV5-1 to TRBJ2-7, with TRBD2 identical over 7 bases. The read halts 3 residues ahead of the CDR3 end, with the missing end drawn from the germline J gene. This CDR3 comprises 17 residues. With 0 bases clipped from V and 0 bases from J, the junction kept 9 bases outside the gene matches. CDR1 and CDR2 (germline): SGHRS, YFSETQ.

As to this clone: The CDR3 end is not reached by the read, which stops 3 residues before it; the germline J gene fills it in. This sequence joins TRBV7-3 and TRBJ1-6; D possibly corresponds to TRBD1 (6 bases). The germline V gene encodes CDR1 SGHTA and CDR2 FQGTGA. V lost 1 base and J 8 bases, leaving 9 bases between the germline ends. The length of the CDR3 is 14 residues. CDR3 amino acids: CASSLRGHDSPLHF. The covered CDR3 bases are TGTGCCAGCAGCTTAAGGGGGCATGATTCACCC.

As concerns this clone: Coverage ceases 3 residues before the CDR3 finishes, and the germline J gene fills in the end. The chain links TRBV5-1 to TRBJ2-5, with D possibly being TRBD2 (6 bases). The ends were cut back, 5 bases at V and 5 bases at J, with 16 bases in the middle. CDR1 SGHRS and CDR2 YFSETQ come from the germline V gene. The CDR3 contains 14 residues. The CDR3 DNA, read in part, is TGCGCCAGCAGGCGGGGCGTCCCTTACGAGACC. Protein sequence: CASRRGVPYET. The CDR3 reads in full as CASRRGVPYETQYF.

A note on this clone: The sequence runs out 3 residues before the end of the CDR3; the remainder is reconstructed from the germline J gene. The gene calls are TRBV19 and TRBJ2-2, with TRBD2 as a possible D gene (6 bases). Germline V lookup: CDR1 LNHDA, CDR2 SQIVND (reference sequence). CDR3 size: 14 residues. Trimming stripped 1 base from V and 6 bases from J, with 9 bases between. The covered CDR3 bases are TGTGCCAGTAGTATAGGGGGGGTCGCCGGGGAG. Its translation is CASSIGGVAGE. The whole CDR3 protein is CASSIGGVAGELFF.

As to this clone: The read finishes 3 residues shy of the CDR3 end, and the germline J gene is used to complete it. The chain joins TRBV30 to TRBJ2-5, with TRBD2 as a possible D gene (6 bases). There are 13 residues in the CDR3. Germline CDR1 GTSNPN, CDR2 SVGIG (reference sequence). The germline V and J ends were trimmed by 2 bases and 1 base, with 8 bases remaining between them. The CDR3 bases that were read are TGTGCCTGGAGTCCGGGACTCCAAGAGACC. It codes for CAWSPGLQET. The entire CDR3 is CAWSPGLQETQYF.

In regard to this clone: Coverage ceases 3 residues before the CDR3 finishes, and the germline J gene fills in the end. The rearrangement joins TRBV19 to TRBJ2-3, with 11 nucleotides matching TRBD2. CDR1 LNHDA and CDR2 SQIVND come from the germline V gene (reference sequence). The V gene end was trimmed by 6 bases and the J gene end by 0 bases; junction bases not matched to a gene: 8. There are 17 residues in the CDR3. Partial CDR3 DNA: TGTGCCAGTAGGCCATATCGGACTAGCGGGAGCACAGATACG. Its translation is CASRPYRTSGSTDT. The CDR3 in full is CASRPYRTSGSTDTQYF.